The TCR beta chain under discussion was sequenced for a study of blood T cell repertoires in COVID-19 (TCRdb year 2020). Background for the entire study: Samples from collaborators originated in the United States, Italy and Spain and spanned both the acute and convalescent phases of COVID-19. The material from the prospective study consisted of cDNA or gDNA derived from T cells, B-cell-depleted T cells, or PBMCs. A freely available public database, intended as a resource for researchers studying the immune response to SARS-CoV-2, is where the repertoires were released. A de-identified subject ID, COVID-19 status, age in years and sex were almost always included in the sample metadata. Deeply sampled blood TCRbeta repertoires from subjects exposed to, actively infected with, or recovered from COVID-19 were included in the dataset. Where HLA class I and class II types were available, the types were taken from metadata supplied by the sample provider, not from assay-based typing. Samples came from the ongoing ImmuneRACE study (first 160 participants) plus 1,254 subjects from 6 global collaborators. Overall study outcomes, separate from this receptor: Clinical and demographic metadata were provided uncurated, with the amount varying by source and participant.

TCRbeta CDR3 regions were amplified from genomic DNA by means of the immunoSEQ Assay, a bias-controlled multiplex PCR. As for the authors' bioinformatics: Nucleated cell counts per sample were estimated from amplification of reference gene primers within the assay. To quantify the absolute abundance of each unique TCRbeta CDR3 rearrangement, sequence reads were collapsed and filtered. For each sample, productive Simpson clonality was calculated as the square root of Simpson's diversity index over productive rearrangements. TCRdb obtained this table from immuneACCESS and retained in-frame rearrangements with V and J assigned. These tables miss some clones; where compared with another copy, unresolved V genes account for less than half of the shortfall, and the remainder is unexplained. The D gene and trimming were derived from the DNA, and the V and J assignments and clone size from that table. The sample profile shows approximately 210,000 clones; just under 85% of them were found once. The ten largest account for about 7.3% of the sample.

Comments on this clone: What antigen it recognizes has not been identified. Per-nucleotide qualities are absent, and no much larger clonotype sits a single base away.

Each collaborating institution followed its own protocols to collect whole blood in K2EDTA tubes. For TCRbeta analysis, collaborator samples were shipped as frozen whole blood, as isolated PBMCs, or as DNA extracted from either sample type. This sequence originates from a woman between 45 and 65 years old with active or convalescent COVID-19. Sequencing was carried out using peripheral blood.

The DNA sequence is as follows: TGCGCCAGCAGCCAAGTGGACATGATCTCCTACAATGAGCAGTTCTTC. This encodes CASSQVDMISYNEQFF. The chain was built from TRBV4-1 and TRBJ2-1, and the D gene may be TRBD1, 5 bases matching. At the junction V is shortened by 1 base and J by 0 bases, with 10 bases in between. CDR1 MGHRA and CDR2 YSYEKL were looked up in the germline V gene. The CDR3 spans 16 residues, from the cysteine through the phenylalanine. Only CDR3 DNA is held: 48 bases, read in frame from base 1.